Sequencing of this T cell receptor beta chain was carried out in a study of T cells in Graves' hyperthyroidism and ophthalmopathy. This clonotype was seen many times. This CDR3 region has 13 residues. Trimming removed 0 bases at V and 10 bases at J, with 7 bases between. Germline assignment: CDR1 LGHNA and CDR2 YSLEER. Hyperthyroidism in the patients, aged 18 to 65, was newly diagnosed and under 2 months in duration. The study excluded patients with uncontrolled infection, other autoimmune disease, pregnancy or lactation. The PBMCs had their origin in roughly 9.8 ml of fresh peripheral blood. It was RNA transcripts that yielded the amplified TCR beta CDR3 regions. The HTBI set primed first-round TCR CDR3 RT-PCR. TCRdb used MiXCR to reprocess the multiplex PCR reads, holding one entry per CDR3 protein. The sample holds some 800,000 distinct CDR3 sequences, 35% to 45% seen once.

V and J are TRBV4-3 and TRBJ1-6, with D possibly matching TRBD1 (6 bases). This TCR came from a man aged 18 to 30 with Graves' hyperthyroidism. Sequencing was carried out using blood. The DNA for the CDR3 is TGCGCCAGCAGCCAAGAGACAGGCTCACCCCTCCACTTT. It yields the protein CASSQETGSPLHF.